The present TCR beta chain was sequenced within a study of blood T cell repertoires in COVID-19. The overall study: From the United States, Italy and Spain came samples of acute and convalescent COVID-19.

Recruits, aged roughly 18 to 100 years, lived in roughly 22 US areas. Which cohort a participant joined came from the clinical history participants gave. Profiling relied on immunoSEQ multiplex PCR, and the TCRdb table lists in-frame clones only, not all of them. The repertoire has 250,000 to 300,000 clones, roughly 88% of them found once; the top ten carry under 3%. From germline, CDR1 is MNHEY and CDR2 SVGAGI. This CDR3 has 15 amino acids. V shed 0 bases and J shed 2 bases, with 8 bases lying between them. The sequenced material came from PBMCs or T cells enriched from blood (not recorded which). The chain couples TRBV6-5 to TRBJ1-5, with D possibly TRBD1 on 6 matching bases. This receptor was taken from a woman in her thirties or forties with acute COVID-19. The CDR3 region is CASSYSNRGNQPQHF. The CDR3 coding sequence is TGTGCCAGCAGTTACTCGAACAGGGGCAATCAGCCCCAGCATTTT.